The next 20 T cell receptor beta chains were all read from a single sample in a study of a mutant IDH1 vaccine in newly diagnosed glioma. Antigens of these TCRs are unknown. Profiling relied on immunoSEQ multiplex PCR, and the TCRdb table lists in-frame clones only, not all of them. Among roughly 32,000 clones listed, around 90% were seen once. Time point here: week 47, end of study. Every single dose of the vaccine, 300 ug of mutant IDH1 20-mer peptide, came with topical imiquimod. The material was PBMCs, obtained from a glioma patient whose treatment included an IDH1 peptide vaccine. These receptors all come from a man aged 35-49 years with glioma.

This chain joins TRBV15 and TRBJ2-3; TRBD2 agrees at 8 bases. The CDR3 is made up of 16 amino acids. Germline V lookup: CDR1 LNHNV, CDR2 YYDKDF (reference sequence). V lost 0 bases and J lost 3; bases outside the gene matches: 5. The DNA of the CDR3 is TGTGCCACCAGCAGAGATGGGGTAGCGGGGACAGATACGCAGTATTTT. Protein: CATSRDGVAGTDTQYF.

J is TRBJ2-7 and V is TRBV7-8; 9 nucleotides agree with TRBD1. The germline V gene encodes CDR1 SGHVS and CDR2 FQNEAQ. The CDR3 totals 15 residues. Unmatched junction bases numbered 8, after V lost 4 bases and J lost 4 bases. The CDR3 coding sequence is TGTGCCAGCAGCTGGTCGGGACAGGGAGGGTACGAGCAGTACTTC. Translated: CASSWSGQGGYEQYF.

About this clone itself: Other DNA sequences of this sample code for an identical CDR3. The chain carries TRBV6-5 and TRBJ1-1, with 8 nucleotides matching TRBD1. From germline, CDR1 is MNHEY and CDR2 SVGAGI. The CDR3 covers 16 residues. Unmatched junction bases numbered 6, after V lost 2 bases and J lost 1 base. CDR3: CASSYGRTGRNTEAFF. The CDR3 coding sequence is TGTGCCAGCAGTTACGGCCGGACAGGGAGGAACACTGAAGCTTTCTTT.

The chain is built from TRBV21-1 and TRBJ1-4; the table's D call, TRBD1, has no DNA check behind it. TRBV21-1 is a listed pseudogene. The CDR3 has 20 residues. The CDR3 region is CASSNRPQFDRYATNEKLFF. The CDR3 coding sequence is TGTGCCAGCAGCAACCGACCCCAATTTGACAGGTATGCAACTAATGAAAAACTGTTTTTT.

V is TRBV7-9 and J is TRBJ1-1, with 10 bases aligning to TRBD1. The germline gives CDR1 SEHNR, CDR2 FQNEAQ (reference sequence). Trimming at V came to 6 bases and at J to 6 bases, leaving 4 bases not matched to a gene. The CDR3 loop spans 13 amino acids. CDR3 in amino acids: CASSAGQGAEAFF. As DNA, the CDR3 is TGTGCCAGCAGTGCAGGACAGGGGGCTGAAGCTTTCTTT.

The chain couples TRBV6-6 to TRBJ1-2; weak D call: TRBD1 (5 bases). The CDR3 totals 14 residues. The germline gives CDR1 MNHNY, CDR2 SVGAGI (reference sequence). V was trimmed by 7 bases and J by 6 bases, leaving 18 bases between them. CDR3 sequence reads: CASTPEGQGNGYTF. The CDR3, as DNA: TGTGCCAGCACCCCGGAGGGGCAGGGTAATGGCTACACCTTC.

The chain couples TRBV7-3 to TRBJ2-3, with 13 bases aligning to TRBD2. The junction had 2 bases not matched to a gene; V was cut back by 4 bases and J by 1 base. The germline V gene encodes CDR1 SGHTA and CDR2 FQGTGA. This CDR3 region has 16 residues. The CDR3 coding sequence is TGTGCCAGCAGCTCCGGACTAGCGGGAGGCACAGATACGCAGTATTTT. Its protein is CASSSGLAGGTDTQYF.

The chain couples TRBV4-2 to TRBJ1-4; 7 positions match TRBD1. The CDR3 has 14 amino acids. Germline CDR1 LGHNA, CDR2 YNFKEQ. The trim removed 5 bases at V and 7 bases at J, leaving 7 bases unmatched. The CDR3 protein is CASSLGQAAEKLFF. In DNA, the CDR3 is TGTGCCAGCAGCTTAGGACAGGCGGCTGAAAAACTGTTTTTT.

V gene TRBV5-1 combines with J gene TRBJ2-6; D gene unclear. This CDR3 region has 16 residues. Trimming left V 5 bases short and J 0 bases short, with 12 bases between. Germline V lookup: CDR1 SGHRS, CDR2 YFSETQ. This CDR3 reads CASRTDLSSGANVLTF. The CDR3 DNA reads TGCGCCAGCAGGACCGACTTGAGCTCTGGGGCCAACGTCCTGACTTTC.

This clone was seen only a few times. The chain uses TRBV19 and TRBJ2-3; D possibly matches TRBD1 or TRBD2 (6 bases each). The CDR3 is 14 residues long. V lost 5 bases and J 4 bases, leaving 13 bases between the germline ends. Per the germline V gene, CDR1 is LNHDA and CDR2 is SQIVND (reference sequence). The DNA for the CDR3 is TGTGCCAGTAGTTCACAGGGAGGTGCAGATACGCAGTATTTT. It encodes CASSSQGGADTQYF.

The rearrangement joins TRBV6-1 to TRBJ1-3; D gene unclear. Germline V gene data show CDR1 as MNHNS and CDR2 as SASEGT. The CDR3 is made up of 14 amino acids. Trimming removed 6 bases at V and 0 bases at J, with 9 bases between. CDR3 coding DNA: TGTGCCAGCAGCGGTATGGGCTCTGGAAACACCATATATTTT. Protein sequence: CASSGMGSGNTIYF.

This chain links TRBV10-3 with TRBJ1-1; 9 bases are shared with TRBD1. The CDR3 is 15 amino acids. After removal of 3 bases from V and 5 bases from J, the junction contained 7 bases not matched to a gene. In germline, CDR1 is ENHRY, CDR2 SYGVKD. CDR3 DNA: TGTGCCATCAGTGATAACAGGGGGCCTCGGACTGAAGCTTTCTTT. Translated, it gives CAISDNRGPRTEAFF.

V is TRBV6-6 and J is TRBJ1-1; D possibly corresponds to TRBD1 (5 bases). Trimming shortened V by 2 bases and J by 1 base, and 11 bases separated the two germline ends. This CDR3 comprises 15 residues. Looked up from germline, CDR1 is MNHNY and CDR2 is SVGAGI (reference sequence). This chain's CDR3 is CASSYIGAPNTEAFF. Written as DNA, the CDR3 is TGTGCCAGCAGTTACATAGGGGCCCCGAACACTGAAGCTTTCTTT.

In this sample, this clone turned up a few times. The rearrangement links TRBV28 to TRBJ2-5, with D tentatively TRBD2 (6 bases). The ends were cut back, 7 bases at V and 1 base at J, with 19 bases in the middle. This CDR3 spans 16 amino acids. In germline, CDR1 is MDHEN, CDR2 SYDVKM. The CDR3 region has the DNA TGTGCCAGCACCAAGTGGGGGGAGTCGGTCCAAGAGACCCAGTACTTC. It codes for CASTKWGESVQETQYF.

The CDR3 spells CASSQDLGDIEPQHF. CDR3 coding DNA: TGCGCCAGCAGCCAAGACCTAGGGGACATCGAGCCCCAGCATTTT. The chain combines TRBV4-3 with TRBJ1-5, with TRBD1 as a possible D gene (6 bases). Trimming stripped 0 bases from V and 8 bases from J, with 14 bases between. CDR3 size: 15 residues. CDR1 is LGHNA, CDR2 YSLEER, per germline.

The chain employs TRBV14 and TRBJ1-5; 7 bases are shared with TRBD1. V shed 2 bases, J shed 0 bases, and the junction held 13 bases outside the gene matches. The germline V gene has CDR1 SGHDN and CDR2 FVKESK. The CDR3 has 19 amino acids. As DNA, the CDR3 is TGTGCCAGCAGCCAACTTACCCCGGGACAGAGATATAGCAATCAGCCCCAGCATTTT. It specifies CASSQLTPGQRYSNQPQHF. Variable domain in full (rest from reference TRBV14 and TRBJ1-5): EAGVTQFPSHSVIEKGQTVTLRCDPISGHDNLYWYRRVMGKEIKFLLHFVKESKQDESGMPNNRFLAERTGGTYSTLKVQPAELEDSGVYFCASSQLTPGQRYSNQPQHFGDGTRLSIL.

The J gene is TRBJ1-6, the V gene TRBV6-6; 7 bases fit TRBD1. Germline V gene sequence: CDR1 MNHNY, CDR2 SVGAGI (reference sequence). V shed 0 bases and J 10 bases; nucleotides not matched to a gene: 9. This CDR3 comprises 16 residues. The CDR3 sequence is CASSYSTDREDSPLHF. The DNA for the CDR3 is TGTGCCAGCAGTTACTCGACTGACAGGGAAGACTCACCCCTCCACTTT.

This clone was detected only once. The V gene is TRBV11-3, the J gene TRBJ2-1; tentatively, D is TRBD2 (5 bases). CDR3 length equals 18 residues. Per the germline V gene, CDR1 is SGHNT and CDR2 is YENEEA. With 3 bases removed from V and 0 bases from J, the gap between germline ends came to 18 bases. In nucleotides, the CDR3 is TGTGCCAGCAGCTTCGGCGTGGCGGGCTTAAGCTCCTACAATGAGCAGTTCTTC. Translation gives CASSFGVAGLSSYNEQFF. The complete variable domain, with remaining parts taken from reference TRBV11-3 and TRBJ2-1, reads EAGVVQSPRYKIIEKKQPVAFWCNPISGHNTLYWYLQNLGQGPELLIRYENEEAVDDSQLPKDRFSAERLKGVDSTLKIQPAELGDSAVYLCASSFGVAGLSSYNEQFFGPGTRLTVL.

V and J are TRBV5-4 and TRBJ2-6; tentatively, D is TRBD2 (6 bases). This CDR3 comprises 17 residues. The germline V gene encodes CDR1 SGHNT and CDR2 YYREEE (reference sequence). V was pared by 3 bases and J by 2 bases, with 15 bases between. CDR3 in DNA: TGTGCCAGCAGCTCAGATGAGGGGAGGACTGGGGCCAACGTCCTGACTTTC. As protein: CASSSDEGRTGANVLTF.

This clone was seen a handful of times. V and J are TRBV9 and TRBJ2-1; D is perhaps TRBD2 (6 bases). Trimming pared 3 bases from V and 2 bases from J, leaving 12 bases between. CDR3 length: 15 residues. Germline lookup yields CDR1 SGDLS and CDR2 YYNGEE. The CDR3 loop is CASSGRDLTYNEQFF. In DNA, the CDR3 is TGTGCCAGCAGCGGCCGGGACTTGACCTACAATGAGCAGTTCTTC.